A selection of T cell receptor beta chains follows, all from one sample in a study of healthy donors' naive CD4 and CD8 T cells. One entry per CDR3 protein results from TCRdb running MiXCR on the reads. The data contain approximately 180,000 distinct CDR3 sequences, 65% to 80% of them seen just once; the ten biggest clones take up roughly 2.3%. Sequenced input: naive CD4+ and CD8+ T cells sorted from blood, pooled from several donors. All receptors derive from a pool of human donors in good health; the sample pools cells from several healthy donors. CDR3s include the opening cysteine and the closing phenylalanine or tryptophan. Each record gives: V gene, clone size, J gene, D gene, CDR3 protein, CDR3 DNA. The D gene is left open where the match is weak. A row's size may be missing; if present it is once, few, many or a size class.

V: TRBV29-1
size: -
J: TRBJ2-1
D: -
CDR3: CSVGGQGGVYEQFF
DNA: TGCAGCGTTGGCGGACAAGGAGGTGTCTATGAGCAGTTCTTC

V: TRBV24-1
size: -
J: TRBJ2-1
D: TRBD2
CDR3: CATSDLKAGGEQFF
DNA: TGTGCCACCAGTGATTTAAAAGCGGGAGGCGAGCAGTTCTTC

V: TRBV2
size: -
J: TRBJ2-1
D: TRBD2
CDR3: CASSPFRTSGRALQFF
DNA: TGTGCCAGCAGCCCTTTTAGGACTAGCGGGAGGGCCCTGCAGTTCTTC

V: TRBV7-6
size: -
J: TRBJ2-3
D: TRBD2
CDR3: CASSSYSGRAGDTQYF
DNA: TGTGCCAGCAGCTCCTATAGCGGGAGGGCCGGTGATACGCAGTATTTT

V: TRBV4-3
size: -
J: TRBJ1-1
D: -
CDR3: CASSQEELNTEAFF
DNA: TGCGCCAGCAGCCAAGAAGAGTTGAACACTGAAGCTTTCTTT

V: TRBV6-5
size: -
J: TRBJ1-1
D: TRBD1
CDR3: CASSGRGTGGYTEAFF
DNA: TGTGCCAGCAGTGGCCGTGGGACAGGGGGCTACACTGAAGCTTTCTTT

V: TRBV6-5
size: -
J: TRBJ2-7
D: -
CDR3: CASGVYEQYF
DNA: TGTGCCAGCGGGGTCTACGAGCAGTACTTC

V: TRBV29-1
size: -
J: TRBJ2-7
D: -
CDR3: CSATRGANEQYF
DNA: TGCAGCGCCACACGGGGGGCTAACGAGCAGTACTTC

V: TRBV6-5
size: -
J: TRBJ2-2
D: -
CDR3: CASSLRWAGELFF
DNA: TGTGCCAGCAGTTTACGTTGGGCCGGGGAGCTGTTTTTT

V: TRBV21-1
size: -
J: TRBJ2-5
D: -
CDR3: CASSKDQYSTQYF
DNA: TGTGCCAGCAGCAAAGACCAGTATAGTACCCAGTACTTC

V: TRBV4-3
size: -
J: TRBJ2-1
D: TRBD1
CDR3: CASSQDRDRGYNEQFF
DNA: TGCGCCAGCAGCCAAGACCGGGACAGGGGCTACAATGAGCAGTTCTTC

V: TRBV4-2
size: -
J: TRBJ1-2
D: -
CDR3: CASSPVADYGYTF
DNA: TGTGCCAGCAGCCCAGTAGCGGACTATGGCTACACCTTC

V: TRBV5-5
size: -
J: TRBJ2-5
D: -
CDR3: CASSLPTQETQYF
DNA: TGTGCCAGCAGCTTGCCCACCCAAGAGACCCAGTACTTC

V: TRBV29-1
size: few
J: TRBJ2-1
D: TRBD1
CDR3: CSVGNRGLGRHNEQFF
DNA: TGCAGCGTTGGAAACAGGGGTCTAGGGCGCCACAATGAGCAGTTCTTC

V: TRBV30
size: -
J: TRBJ2-7
D: -
CDR3: CAWSVEVYEQYF
DNA: TGTGCCTGGAGTGTTGAGGTTTACGAGCAGTACTTC

V: TRBV6-6
size: -
J: TRBJ2-7
D: TRBD1
CDR3: CASSSTRDSETYEQYF
DNA: TGTGCCAGCAGTTCAACCAGGGACAGCGAAACCTACGAGCAGTACTTC

V: TRBV12-5
size: -
J: TRBJ1-2
D: -
CDR3: CASGLWRTPYGYTF
DNA: TGTGCTAGTGGTTTGTGGCGGACACCTTATGGCTACACCTTC

V: TRBV15
size: -
J: TRBJ1-5
D: -
CDR3: CATSRDRSSNQPQHF
DNA: TGTGCCACCAGCAGAGATCGATCTAGCAATCAGCCCCAGCATTTT

V: TRBV18
size: -
J: TRBJ2-7
D: TRBD2
CDR3: CASSAPGLRIYEQYF
DNA: TGTGCCAGCTCCGCACCGGGACTACGTATCTACGAGCAGTACTTC

V: TRBV14
size: -
J: TRBJ2-1
D: -
CDR3: CASSQDRGQGIVQFF
DNA: TGTGCCAGCAGCCAAGATCGGGGTCAGGGGATAGTGCAGTTCTTC

V: TRBV12-5
size: -
J: TRBJ2-1
D: -
CDR3: CASGYTNEQFF
DNA: TGTGCTAGTGGTTATACCAATGAGCAGTTCTTC

V: TRBV27
size: -
J: TRBJ2-1
D: TRBD2
CDR3: CASRTNTPREDYNEQFF
DNA: TGTGCCAGCAGGACAAACACCCCGCGGGAGGACTACAATGAGCAGTTCTTC